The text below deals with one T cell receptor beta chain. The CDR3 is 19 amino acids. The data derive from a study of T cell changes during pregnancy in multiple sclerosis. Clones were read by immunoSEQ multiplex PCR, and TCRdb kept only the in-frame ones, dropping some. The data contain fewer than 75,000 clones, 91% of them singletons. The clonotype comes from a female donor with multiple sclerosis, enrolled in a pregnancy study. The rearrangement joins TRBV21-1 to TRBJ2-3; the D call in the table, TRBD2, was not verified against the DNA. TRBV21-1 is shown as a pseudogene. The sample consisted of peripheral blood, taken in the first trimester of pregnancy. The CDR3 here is CASSKGCEGASGRGDTQYF. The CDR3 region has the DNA TGTGCCAGCAGCAAAGGGTGTGAGGGGGCTAGCGGGAGAGGAGATACGCAGTATTTT.